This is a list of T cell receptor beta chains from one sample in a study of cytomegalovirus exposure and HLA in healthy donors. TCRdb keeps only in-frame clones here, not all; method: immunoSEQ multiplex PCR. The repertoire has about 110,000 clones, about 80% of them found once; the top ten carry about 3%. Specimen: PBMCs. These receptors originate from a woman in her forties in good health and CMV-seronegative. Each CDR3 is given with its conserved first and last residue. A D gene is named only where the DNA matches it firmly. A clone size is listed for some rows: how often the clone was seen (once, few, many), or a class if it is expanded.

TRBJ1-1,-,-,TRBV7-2,CASSRGGQLTEAFF,TGTGCCAGCAGTAGAGGAGGGCAGCTCACTGAAGCTTTCTTT
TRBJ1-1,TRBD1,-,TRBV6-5,CASSSDRGGGEAFF,TGTGCCAGCAGTTCTGACAGGGGCGGAGGTGAAGCTTTCTTT
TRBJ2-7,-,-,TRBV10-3,CAISPGFEVLSYEQYF,TGTGCCATCAGTCCGGGATTTGAAGTCTTGTCCTACGAGCAGTACTTC
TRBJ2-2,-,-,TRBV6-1,CASKSEAGVTGELFF,TGTGCCAGCAAGTCGGAAGCAGGGGTCACCGGGGAGCTGTTTTTT
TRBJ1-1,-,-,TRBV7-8,CASSDPWSPGGKAFF,TGTGCCAGCAGCGACCCTTGGTCCCCTGGAGGGAAAGCTTTCTTT
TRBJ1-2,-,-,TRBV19,CAEAVRFGYGYTF,TGTGCGGAGGCAGTTAGATTTGGCTATGGCTACACCTTC
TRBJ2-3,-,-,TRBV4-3,CASSLGRGTDTQYF,TGCGCCAGCAGCCTAGGCCGAGGGACAGATACGCAGTATTTT
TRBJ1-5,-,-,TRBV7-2,CASSLDAIYSNQPQHF,TGTGCCAGCAGCTTAGACGCGATTTATAGCAATCAGCCCCAGCATTTT
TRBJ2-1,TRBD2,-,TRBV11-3,CASSSWTSGRNEQFF,TGTGCCAGCAGCTCCTGGACTAGCGGGAGGAACGAGCAGTTCTTC
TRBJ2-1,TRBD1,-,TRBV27,CASSLQDRELSNEQFF,TGTGCCAGCAGTTTACAAGACAGGGAACTCTCTAATGAGCAGTTCTTC
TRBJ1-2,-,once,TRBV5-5,CASSLGSYRDAFYGYTF,TGTGCCAGCAGCTTGGGGAGTTACAGGGACGCCTTCTATGGCTACACCTTC
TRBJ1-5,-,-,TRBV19,CASSISASGHFNQPQHF,TGTGCCAGTAGTATTTCTGCCTCAGGACACTTCAATCAGCCCCAGCATTTT
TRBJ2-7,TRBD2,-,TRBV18,CASSPPGLAGGPHEQYF,TGTGCCAGCTCACCACCGGGACTAGCGGGAGGGCCACACGAGCAGTACTTC
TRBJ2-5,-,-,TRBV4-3,CASSQDEQQETQYF,TGCGCCAGCAGCCAAGATGAACAGCAAGAGACCCAGTACTTC
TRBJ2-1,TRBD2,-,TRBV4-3,CASSHQIAGDEQFF,TGCGCCAGCAGCCACCAAATAGCGGGAGATGAGCAGTTCTTC
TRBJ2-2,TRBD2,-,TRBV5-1,CASSPRPGTSGGPNTGELFF,TGCGCCAGCAGCCCACGCCCCGGGACTAGCGGGGGCCCGAACACCGGGGAGCTGTTTTTT
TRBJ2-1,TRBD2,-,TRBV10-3,CAISPTSGRAGVNEQFF,TGTGCCATCTCCCCGACTAGCGGGAGGGCCGGGGTCAATGAGCAGTTCTTC
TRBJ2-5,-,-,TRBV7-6,CASSQNIPQETQYF,TGTGCCAGCAGCCAAAACATCCCCCAAGAGACCCAGTACTTC
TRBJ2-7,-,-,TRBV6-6,CASSHLVSEQYF,TGTGCCAGCAGTCATTTGGTGAGCGAGCAGTACTTC
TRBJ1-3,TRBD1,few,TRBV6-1,CASSEDRYSGNTIYF,TGTGCCAGCAGTGAGGACAGGTACTCTGGAAACACCATATATTTT
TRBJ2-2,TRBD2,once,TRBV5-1,CASSPGPREGGELFF,TGCGCCAGCAGCCCGGGTCCCAGGGAGGGCGGGGAGCTGTTTTTT
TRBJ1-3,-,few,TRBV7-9,CASSLDPRQPQPGNTIYF,TGTGCCAGCAGCTTAGATCCCCGACAGCCTCAGCCTGGAAACACCATATATTTT
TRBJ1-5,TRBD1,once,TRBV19,CASGDRINQPQHF,TGTGCCAGTGGGGACAGAATAAATCAGCCCCAGCATTTT
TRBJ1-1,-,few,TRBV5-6,CASSLLAGLNTEAFF,TGTGCCAGCAGCTTGTTAGCGGGGTTGAACACTGAAGCTTTCTTT
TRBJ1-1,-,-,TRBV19,CASSVAQATEAFF,TGTGCCAGTAGTGTCGCTCAGGCTACTGAAGCTTTCTTT
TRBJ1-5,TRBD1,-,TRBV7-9,CSSSSPSTSGGVYQPQHF,TGTTCCAGCAGCTCCCCGTCCACCTCAGGGGGCGTTTATCAGCCCCAGCATTTT
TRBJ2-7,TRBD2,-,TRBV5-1,CASSLLAGATSEQYF,TGCGCCAGCAGCCTGCTAGCGGGAGCGACTTCCGAGCAGTACTTC
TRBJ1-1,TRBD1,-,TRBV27,CASSLYQGTGGAFF,TGTGCCAGCAGTTTATATCAAGGGACAGGAGGAGCTTTCTTT
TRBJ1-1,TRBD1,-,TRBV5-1,CASSYGQGRGTEAFF,TGCGCCAGCAGCTACGGACAGGGGAGAGGAACTGAAGCTTTCTTT
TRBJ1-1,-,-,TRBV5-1,CASSESGPRWNTEAFF,TGCGCCAGCAGCGAGTCAGGGCCACGGTGGAACACTGAAGCTTTCTTT
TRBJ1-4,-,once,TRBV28,CASSLSTNEKLFF,TGTGCCAGCAGTTTATCTACTAATGAAAAACTGTTTTTT
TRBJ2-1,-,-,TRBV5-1,CASRTTGSGYNEQFF,TGCGCCAGCCGTACCACAGGGAGCGGCTACAATGAGCAGTTCTTC
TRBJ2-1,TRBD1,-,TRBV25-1,CASKNRDSAYNEQFF,TGTGCCAGCAAGAACCGGGACAGTGCCTACAATGAGCAGTTCTTC
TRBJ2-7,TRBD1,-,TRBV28,CASSGRQGNYEQYF,TGTGCCAGCAGTGGGAGACAGGGAAACTACGAGCAGTACTTC
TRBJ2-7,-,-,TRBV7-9,CSSSSLGGGPYEQYF,TGTTCCAGCAGCTCCCTTGGGGGCGGCCCCTACGAGCAGTACTTC
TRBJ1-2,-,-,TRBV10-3,CAISGVQPTYGYTF,TGTGCCATCAGCGGGGTCCAGCCTACCTATGGCTACACCTTC
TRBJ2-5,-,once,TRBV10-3,CAISEKTGRGETQYF,TGTGCCATCAGTGAAAAAACAGGGAGGGGAGAGACCCAGTACTTC
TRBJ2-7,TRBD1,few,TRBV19,CASSIRRQGISYEQYF,TGTGCCAGTAGTATACGGAGACAGGGAATCTCCTACGAGCAGTACTTC
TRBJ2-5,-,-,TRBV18,CASSPRSGIQETQYF,TGTGCCAGCTCACCACGGTCAGGGATCCAAGAGACCCAGTACTTC
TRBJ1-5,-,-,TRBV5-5,CASSAAGGDGPKHF,TGTGCCAGCAGCGCCGCGGGGGGTGACGGCCCTAAGCATTTT
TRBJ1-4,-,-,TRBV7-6,CASSLGGRVVEKLFF,TGTGCCAGCAGCCTTGGGGGCAGGGTGGTCGAAAAACTGTTTTTT
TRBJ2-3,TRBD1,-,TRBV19,CASRVQGAGDTQYF,TGTGCCAGTAGAGTTCAGGGGGCCGGGGATACGCAGTATTTT
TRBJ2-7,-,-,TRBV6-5,CASFPSASSYEQYF,TGTGCCAGCTTTCCTAGCGCGAGCTCCTACGAGCAGTACTTC
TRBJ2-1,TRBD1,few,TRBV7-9,CSSSSNPGQGKDEQFF,TGTTCCAGCAGCTCGAACCCGGGACAGGGTAAAGATGAGCAGTTCTTC
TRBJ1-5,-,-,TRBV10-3,CAISERRVENQPQHF,TGTGCCATCAGTGAAAGGAGGGTAGAGAATCAGCCCCAGCATTTT
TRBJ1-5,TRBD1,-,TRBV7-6,CASSPGAGGVQPQHF,TGTGCCAGCAGCCCCGGGGCAGGGGGCGTGCAGCCCCAGCATTTT